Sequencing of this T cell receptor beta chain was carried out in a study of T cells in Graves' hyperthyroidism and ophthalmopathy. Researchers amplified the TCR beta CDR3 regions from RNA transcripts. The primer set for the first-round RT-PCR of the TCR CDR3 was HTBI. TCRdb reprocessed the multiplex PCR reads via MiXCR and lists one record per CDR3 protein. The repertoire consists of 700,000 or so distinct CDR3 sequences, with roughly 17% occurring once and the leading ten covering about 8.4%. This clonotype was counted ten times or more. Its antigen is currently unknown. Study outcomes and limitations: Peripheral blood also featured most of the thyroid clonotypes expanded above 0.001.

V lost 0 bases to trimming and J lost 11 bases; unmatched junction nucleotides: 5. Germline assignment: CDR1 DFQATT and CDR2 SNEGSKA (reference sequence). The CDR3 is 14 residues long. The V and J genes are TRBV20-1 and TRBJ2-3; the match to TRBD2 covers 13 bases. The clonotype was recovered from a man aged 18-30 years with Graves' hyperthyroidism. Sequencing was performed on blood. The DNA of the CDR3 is TGCAGTGCTAGAGAGGGGACTAGCGGGACTTTGCAGTATTTT. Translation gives CSAREGTSGTLQYF.